The clone carrying this TCR beta chain has more than one count but fewer than ten. Antigen specificity is unknown. This record comes from a study of beta chain features in type 1 diabetes. Study-level results: TCRB CDR3s were moderately but significantly shorter in Type 1 diabetes patients in all four CD4+ subsets.

Stem cell-like memory, regulatory, central memory and naive CD4+ cells were sorted via CD45RO/CCR7/CD25/CD127/CD95/CD27. This CDR3 is built from 15 residues. The trim removed 2 bases at V and 5 bases at J, leaving 7 bases unmatched. The germline gives CDR1 MNHNY, CDR2 SVGAGI (reference sequence). Sequencing targeted expressed TCRB transcripts, as all isolated RNA had been reverse transcribed. Measured with immunoSEQ multiplex PCR; TCRdb has only the in-frame clones, and not every one. Seen here are some 370,000 clones, about 10% observed once, and the top ten hold about 0.63%. Sequenced material: central memory CD4+ T cells from blood. The TCR originated in a man younger than 40 with type 1 diabetes. The chain couples TRBV6-6 to TRBJ2-3; 7 nucleotides align to TRBD2. CDR3 sequence reads: CASSYRGIAGDTQYF. CDR3 bases: TGTGCCAGCAGTTACCGGGGAATAGCGGGAGATACGCAGTATTTT.